Presented here are 10 T cell receptor beta chains from one specimen sequenced in a study of shared clonotypes between healthy human individuals. Generated by immunoSEQ multiplex PCR, the TCRdb table keeps only in-frame clones and is missing some. The sample lists 2,100,000 or so clones, approximately 96% occurring once. The specimen sequenced was naive CD4+ T cells sorted from blood. Subset given: CD45RA+ positively selected. These receptors all come from a man aged 18 to 30 in good health.

The V and J genes are TRBV10-3 and TRBJ1-2, with TRBD1 identical over 8 bases. CDR1 and CDR2 from the germline V gene are ENHRY and SYGVKD. The CDR3 consists of 12 residues. V lost 6 bases and J lost 8; bases outside the gene matches: 5. CDR3 nucleotides: TGTGCCATCAGGCAACAGGGGGGAGGCTACACCTTC. As protein: CAIRQQGGGYTF.

This rearrangement joins TRBV2 to TRBJ2-1; a possible D gene is TRBD1 (6 bases). Germline CDR1 is SNHLY and CDR2 is FYNNEI. V lost 10 bases, J lost 7 bases, and 11 bases lay in between. The CDR3 totals 11 residues. The CDR3 DNA is TGTGCCACCGAGGGGGTGAATGAGCAGTTCTTC. It is translated as CATEGVNEQFF.

The CDR3 DNA reads TGTGCCACCAGCAGAGGGGCGGGCTACTACAATGAGCAGTTCTTC. As protein: CATSRGAGYYNEQFF. The V call is TRBV15, the J call TRBJ2-1; maybe TRBD2 (5 bases). The CDR3 contains 15 residues. Germline loops: CDR1 LNHNV, CDR2 YYDKDF (reference sequence). Trimming pared 1 base from V and 3 bases from J, leaving 10 bases between.

The chain carries TRBV30 and TRBJ2-3; the D is unclear. The V gene's germline CDR1 is GTSNPN and CDR2 SVGIG (reference sequence). The V end was cut by 2 bases, the J end by 6 bases, with 9 bases between. The CDR3 extends over 12 amino acids. The CDR3 sequence is CAWSNHYDTQYF. Written as DNA, the CDR3 is TGTGCCTGGAGTAACCACTACGATACGCAGTATTTT. Drawing the rest from reference TRBV30 and TRBJ2-3, the complete variable domain is SQTIHQWPATLVQPVGSPLSLECTVEGTSNPNLYWYRQAAGRGLQLLFYSVGIGQISSEVPQNLSASRPQDRQFILSSKKLLLSDSGFYLCAWSNHYDTQYFGPGTRLTVL.

Only a few counts were recorded for this clone. The V gene is TRBV19, the J gene TRBJ1-2, with TRBD1 matching over 9 bases. This CDR3 is 13 amino acids long. The germline V gene has CDR1 LNHDA and CDR2 SQIVND (reference sequence). With 6 bases clipped from V and 7 bases from J, the junction kept 6 bases outside the gene matches. This chain's CDR3 is CASSGTGFSGYTF. CDR3 sequence (DNA): TGTGCCAGTAGCGGGACAGGGTTTTCTGGCTACACCTTC.

J is TRBJ2-2 and V is TRBV4-3; the D is unclear. Germline V gene sequence: CDR1 LGHNA, CDR2 YSLEER. The CDR3 sequence is 14 residues long. V lost 4 bases and J 5 bases, leaving 11 bases between the germline ends. The DNA of the CDR3 is TGCGCCAGCAGCCTACAGTCGGTAACCGGGGAGCTGTTTTTT. It translates to CASSLQSVTGELFF.

A remark on this clone: Other nucleotide sequences from this sample produce the same CDR3. This chain connects TRBV18 to TRBJ1-5, with D possibly matching TRBD1 (5 bases). V lost 2 bases and J lost 2, with 7 bases in between. In germline, CDR1 is KGHSH, CDR2 LQKENI. CDR3 length: 14 amino acids. This chain's CDR3 is CASSPLQGNQPQHF. The CDR3, as DNA: TGTGCCAGCTCACCATTACAGGGCAATCAGCCCCAGCATTTT.

This clone turned up a few times. J is TRBJ2-7 and V is TRBV30; possibly TRBD1 or TRBD2 for D (7 bases each). With 2 bases removed from V and 5 bases from J, the gap between germline ends came to 10 bases. Looked up from germline, CDR1 is GTSNPN and CDR2 is SVGIG (reference sequence). The CDR3 runs to 12 residues. The CDR3 loop reads CAWSPGGDEQYF. In nucleotides, the CDR3 is TGTGCCTGGAGTCCAGGGGGGGACGAGCAGTACTTC. The whole variable domain, remainder taken from reference TRBV30 and TRBJ2-7, is SQTIHQWPATLVQPVGSPLSLECTVEGTSNPNLYWYRQAAGRGLQLLFYSVGIGQISSEVPQNLSASRPQDRQFILSSKKLLLSDSGFYLCAWSPGGDEQYFGPGTRLTVT.

The V call is TRBV6-5, the J call TRBJ2-5, with 8 bases that match TRBD2. V gave up 6 bases and J gave up 3 bases; unmatched junction bases: 9. The CDR3 has 15 residues. Germline CDR1 reads MNHEY; CDR2 reads SVGAGI. CDR3 loop: CASSPGLVTKETQYF. The CDR3 DNA reads as TGTGCCAGCAGCCCGGGACTAGTGACGAAAGAGACCCAGTACTTC.

The V and J genes are TRBV11-3 and TRBJ1-6; D is perhaps TRBD1 (5 bases). The CDR3 sequence is 13 residues long. V was trimmed by 5 bases and J by 7 bases, leaving 9 bases between them. Germline V lookup: CDR1 SGHNT, CDR2 YENEEA. Here the CDR3 DNA reads TGTGCCAGCAGCCAGGGCAGCAATTCACCCCTCCACTTT. It specifies CASSQGSNSPLHF.